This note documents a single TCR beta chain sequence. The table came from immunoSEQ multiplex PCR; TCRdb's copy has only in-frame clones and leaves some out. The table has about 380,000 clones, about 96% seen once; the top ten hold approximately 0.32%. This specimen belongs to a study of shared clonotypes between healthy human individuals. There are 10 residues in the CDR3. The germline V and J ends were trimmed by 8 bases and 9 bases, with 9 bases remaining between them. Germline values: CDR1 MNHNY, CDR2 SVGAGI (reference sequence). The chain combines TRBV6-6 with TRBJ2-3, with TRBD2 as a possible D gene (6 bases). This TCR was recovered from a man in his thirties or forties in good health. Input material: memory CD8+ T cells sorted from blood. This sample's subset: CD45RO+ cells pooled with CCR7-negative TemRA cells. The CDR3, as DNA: TGTGCCAGCTTTGCGGGAACGCAGTATTTT. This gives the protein CASFAGTQYF.